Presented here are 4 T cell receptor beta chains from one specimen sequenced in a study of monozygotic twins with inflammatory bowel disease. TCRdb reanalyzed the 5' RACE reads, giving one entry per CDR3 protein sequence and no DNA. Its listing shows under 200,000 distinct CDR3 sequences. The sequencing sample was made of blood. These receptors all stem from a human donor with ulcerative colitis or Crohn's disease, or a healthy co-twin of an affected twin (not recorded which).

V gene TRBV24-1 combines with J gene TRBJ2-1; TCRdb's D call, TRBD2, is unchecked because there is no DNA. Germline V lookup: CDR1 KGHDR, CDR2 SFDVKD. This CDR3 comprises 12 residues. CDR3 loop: CATSAQLDKQFF.

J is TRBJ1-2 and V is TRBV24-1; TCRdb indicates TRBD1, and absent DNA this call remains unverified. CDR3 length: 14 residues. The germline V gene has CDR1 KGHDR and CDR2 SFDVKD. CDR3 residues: CATSDWTGNYGYTF.

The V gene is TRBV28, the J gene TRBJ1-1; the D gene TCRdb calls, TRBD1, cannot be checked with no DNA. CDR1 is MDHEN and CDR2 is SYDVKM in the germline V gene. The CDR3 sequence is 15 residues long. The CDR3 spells CASSLTGTAGTEAFF.

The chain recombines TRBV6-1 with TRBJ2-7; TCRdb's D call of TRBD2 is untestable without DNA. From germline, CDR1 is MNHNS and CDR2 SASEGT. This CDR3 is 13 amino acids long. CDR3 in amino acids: CASSEVGAYEQYF.